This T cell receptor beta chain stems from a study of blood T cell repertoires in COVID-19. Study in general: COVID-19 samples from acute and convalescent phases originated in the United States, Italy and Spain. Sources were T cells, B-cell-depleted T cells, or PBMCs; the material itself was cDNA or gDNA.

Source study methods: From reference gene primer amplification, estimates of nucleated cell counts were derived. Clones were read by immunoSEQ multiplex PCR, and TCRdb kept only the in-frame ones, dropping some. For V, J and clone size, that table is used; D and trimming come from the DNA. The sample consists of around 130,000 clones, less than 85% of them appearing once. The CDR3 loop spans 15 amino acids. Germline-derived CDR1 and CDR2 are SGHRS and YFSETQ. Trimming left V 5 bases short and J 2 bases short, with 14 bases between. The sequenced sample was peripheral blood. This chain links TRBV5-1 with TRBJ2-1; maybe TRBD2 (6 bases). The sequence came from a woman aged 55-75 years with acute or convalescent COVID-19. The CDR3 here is CASRALAQAYNEQFF. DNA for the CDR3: TGCGCCAGCAGGGCTCTAGCGCAGGCCTACAATGAGCAGTTCTTC.